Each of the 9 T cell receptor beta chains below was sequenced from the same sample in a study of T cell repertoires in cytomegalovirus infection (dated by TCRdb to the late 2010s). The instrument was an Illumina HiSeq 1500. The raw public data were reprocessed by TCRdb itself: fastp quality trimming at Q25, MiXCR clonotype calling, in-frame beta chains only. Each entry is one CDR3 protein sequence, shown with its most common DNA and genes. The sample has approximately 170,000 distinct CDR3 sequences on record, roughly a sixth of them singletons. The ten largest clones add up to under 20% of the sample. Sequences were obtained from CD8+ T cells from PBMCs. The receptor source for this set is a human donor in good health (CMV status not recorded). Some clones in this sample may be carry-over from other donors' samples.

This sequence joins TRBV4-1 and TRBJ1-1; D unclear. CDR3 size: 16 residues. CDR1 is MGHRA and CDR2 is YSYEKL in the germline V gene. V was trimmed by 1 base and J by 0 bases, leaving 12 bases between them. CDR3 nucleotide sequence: TGCGCCAGCAGCCAAGGTTGGGAAAGGATGAACACTGAAGCTTTCTTT. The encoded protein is CASSQGWERMNTEAFF.

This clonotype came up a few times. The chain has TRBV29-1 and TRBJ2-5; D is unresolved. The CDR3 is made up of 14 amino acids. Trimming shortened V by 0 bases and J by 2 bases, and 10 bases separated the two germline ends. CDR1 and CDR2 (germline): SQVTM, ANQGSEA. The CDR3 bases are TGCAGCGTTGAAGATCCTTCGCAGCAAGAGACCCAGTACTTC. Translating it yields CSVEDPSQQETQYF.

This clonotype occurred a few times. In DNA, the CDR3 is TGTGCCAGCAGTTCGGAAGTTGGGGAGCTGTTTTTT. The encoded protein is CASSSEVGELFF. The genes are TRBV12-3 or TRBV12-4 and TRBJ2-2, with unresolved D. The V and J ends lost 4 bases and 8 bases respectively, with 8 bases between them. This CDR3 contains 12 residues.

The CDR3 nucleotides read TGTGCCAGCAGTTTAAGTAGCGGGGGGTTCTCCTACGAGCAGTACTTC. Its protein is CASSLSSGGFSYEQYF. The chain uses TRBV12-3 or TRBV12-4 and TRBJ2-7, with 10 bases that match TRBD2. The CDR3 consists of 16 residues. With 2 bases clipped from V and 0 bases from J, the junction kept 4 bases outside the gene matches.

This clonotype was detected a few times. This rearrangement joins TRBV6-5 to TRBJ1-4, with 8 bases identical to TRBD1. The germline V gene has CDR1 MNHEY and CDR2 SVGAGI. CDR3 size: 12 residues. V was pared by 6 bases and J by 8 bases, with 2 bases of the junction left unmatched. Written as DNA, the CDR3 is TGTGCCAGCAGGACAGGGGAGGAAAAACTGTTTTTT. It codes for CASRTGEEKLFF.

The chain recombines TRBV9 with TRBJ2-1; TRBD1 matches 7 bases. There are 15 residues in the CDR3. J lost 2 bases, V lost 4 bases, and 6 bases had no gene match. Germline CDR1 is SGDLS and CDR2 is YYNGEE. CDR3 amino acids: CASSTDGTAYNEQFF. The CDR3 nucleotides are TGTGCCAGCAGCACAGATGGGACAGCCTACAATGAGCAGTTCTTC. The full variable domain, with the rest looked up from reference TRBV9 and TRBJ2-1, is DSGVTQTPKHLITATGQRVTLRCSPRSGDLSVYWYQQSLDQGLQFLIQYYNGEERAKGNILERFSAQQFPDLHSELNLSSLELGDSALYFCASSTDGTAYNEQFFGPGTRLTVL.

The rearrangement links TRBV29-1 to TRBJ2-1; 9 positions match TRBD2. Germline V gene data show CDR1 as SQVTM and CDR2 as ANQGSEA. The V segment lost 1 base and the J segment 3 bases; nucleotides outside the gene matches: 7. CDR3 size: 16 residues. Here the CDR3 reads CSVEATAGGHYNEQFF. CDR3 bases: TGCAGCGTTGAAGCGACGGCGGGGGGGCACTACAATGAGCAGTTCTTC.

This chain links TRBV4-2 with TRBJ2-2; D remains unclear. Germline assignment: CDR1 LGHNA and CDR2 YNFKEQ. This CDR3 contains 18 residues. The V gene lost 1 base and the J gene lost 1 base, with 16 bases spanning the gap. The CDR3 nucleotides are TGTGCCAGCAGCCAAGTAATTGGGCCGCACCGGAACACCGGGGAGCTGTTTTTT. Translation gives CASSQVIGPHRNTGELFF.

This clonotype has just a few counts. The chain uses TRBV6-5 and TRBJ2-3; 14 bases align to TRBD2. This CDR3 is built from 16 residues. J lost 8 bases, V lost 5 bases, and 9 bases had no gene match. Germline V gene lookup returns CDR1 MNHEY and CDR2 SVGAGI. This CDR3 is CASSPRTSGGIGTQYF. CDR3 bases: TGTGCCAGCAGTCCGCGGACTAGCGGGGGGATCGGTACGCAGTATTTT.